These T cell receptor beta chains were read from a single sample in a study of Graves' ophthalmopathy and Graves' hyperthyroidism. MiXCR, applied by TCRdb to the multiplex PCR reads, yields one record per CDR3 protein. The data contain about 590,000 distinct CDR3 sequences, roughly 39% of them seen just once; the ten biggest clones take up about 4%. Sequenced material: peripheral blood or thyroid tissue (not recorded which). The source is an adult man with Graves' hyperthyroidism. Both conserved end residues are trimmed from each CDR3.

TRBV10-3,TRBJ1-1,ASSYPLTGVNTEAF
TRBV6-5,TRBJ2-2,ASKGTNTGELF
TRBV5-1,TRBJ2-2,ASSDGASGELF
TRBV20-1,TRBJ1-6,SASVDRNNSPLH
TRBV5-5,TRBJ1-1,ASSLLWDRGYFF
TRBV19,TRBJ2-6,ASSRGVYPGANVLT
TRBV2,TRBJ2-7,ASRTASGRSISYEQY
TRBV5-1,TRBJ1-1,ASSLGQILNTEAF
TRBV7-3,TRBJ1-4,ASSLGGATATNEKLF
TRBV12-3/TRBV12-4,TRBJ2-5,ASRGTGGAQY
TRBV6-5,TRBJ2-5,ASSYSVSGEDLETQY
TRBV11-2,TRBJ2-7,ASSYAGVGVKQY
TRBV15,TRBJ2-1,ATSRPDSASYNEQF
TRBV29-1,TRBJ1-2,SVVAGYGYT
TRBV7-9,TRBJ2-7,ASSLGGGGSYEQY
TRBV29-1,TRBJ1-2,SVGIIAGGYGYT
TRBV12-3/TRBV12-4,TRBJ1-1,ASSAGTKNTEAF
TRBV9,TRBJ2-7,ASTRGPVPYEQY
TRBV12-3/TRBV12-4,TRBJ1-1,ASRSPGVTEAF
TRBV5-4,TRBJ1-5,ASSLSGGGSNQPQH
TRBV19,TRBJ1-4,ASSISAANEKLF
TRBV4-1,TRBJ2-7,ASSQEPFSYEQY
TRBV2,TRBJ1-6,ASRTGGFNSPLH
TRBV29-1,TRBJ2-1,SVEGRADGGQF
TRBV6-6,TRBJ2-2,ASKLSGNTGELF
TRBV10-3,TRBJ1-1,AISESGRPYTEAF
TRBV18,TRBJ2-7,ASSPLQGASSYEQY
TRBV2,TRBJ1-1,ASSDRGVTEAF
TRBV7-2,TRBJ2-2,ASSLRWSRGADLYTGELF
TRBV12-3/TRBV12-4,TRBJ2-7,ASSPPSGGKYEQY
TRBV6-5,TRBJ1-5,ASSHRDTNQPQH
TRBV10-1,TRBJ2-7,ASSARTVYEQY